This TCR beta chain was sequenced for a study of blood T cell repertoires in COVID-19. The CDR3 is 15 amino acids. The V gene's germline CDR1 is MNHEY and CDR2 SVGEGT. V gave up 6 bases and J gave up 6 bases; unmatched junction bases: 7. This clone occurred a few times. Sequencing was performed with immunoSEQ multiplex PCR; in TCRdb, only in-frame clones are kept and a portion is missing. The repertoire holds about 140,000 clones, with around 82% as singletons. The sequenced sample was peripheral blood. This receptor was obtained from a human donor in a cohort sampled during active COVID-19. This chain uses TRBV6-2 or TRBV6-3 with TRBJ1-6; 8 bases agree with TRBD1. The CDR3 spells CASSRRTGSNSPLHF. The CDR3 coding sequence is TGTGCCAGCAGCCGCCGGACAGGGAGTAATTCACCCCTCCACTTT.